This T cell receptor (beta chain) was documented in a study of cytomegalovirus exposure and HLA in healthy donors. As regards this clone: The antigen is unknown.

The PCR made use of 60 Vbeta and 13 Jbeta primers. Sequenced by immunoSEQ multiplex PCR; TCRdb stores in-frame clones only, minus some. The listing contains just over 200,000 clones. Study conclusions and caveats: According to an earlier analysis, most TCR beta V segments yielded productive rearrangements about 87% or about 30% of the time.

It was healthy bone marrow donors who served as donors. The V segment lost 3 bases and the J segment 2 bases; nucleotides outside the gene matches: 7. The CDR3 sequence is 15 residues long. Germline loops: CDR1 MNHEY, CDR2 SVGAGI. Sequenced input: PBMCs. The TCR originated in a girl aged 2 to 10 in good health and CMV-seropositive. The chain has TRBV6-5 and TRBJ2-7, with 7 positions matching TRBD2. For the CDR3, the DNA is TGTGCCAGCAGTTATGGCGGGAGTAGTGCCTACGAGCAGTACTTC. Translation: CASSYGGSSAYEQYF.